The rows below give T cell receptor beta chains drawn from one sample of a study of CD8+ T cells in alopecia areata. Profiled with immunoSEQ multiplex PCR; TCRdb holds only in-frame clones, not every one. The data contain under 250,000 clones, roughly 50% of them singletons. Sequences were obtained from CD8+ T cells sorted from blood. These receptors originate from a human donor in good health. Both conserved end residues are trimmed from each CDR3. Each record gives: V gene, CDR3 protein.

TRBV7-9 ASSFIRGGTETQY
TRBV19 AAGANTEAF
TRBV29-1 SVGGGIGQPQH
TRBV15 ATSTDRAHGYT
TRBV13 ASSLGTEAF
TRBV15 ATSRGAGPNTEAF
TRBV4-1 ASREGGGTQY
TRBV7-9 ASSLGGKETQY
TRBV9 ASSEYTDTQY
TRBV7-8 ASSLADLNYGYT
TRBV7-2 ASSGGRGDQPQH
TRBV5-1 ASSFEGGAGANVLT
TRBV4-1 ASSQSAGATGGYT
TRBV7-6 ASSFPGDLLNTEAF
TRBV29-1 SVEERQGYEQY
TRBV25-1 ASSDDRASFPLGYT
TRBV9 ASSVDTSWETQY
TRBV7-9 ASSLGTGEETQY
TRBV6-5 ASSTRGVDGSEQF
TRBV19 ASSLRQADGYT
TRBV19 ASSKGTDNEQF
TRBV15 ATSREDSSSYEQY
TRBV7-9 ASSRQGDTEAF